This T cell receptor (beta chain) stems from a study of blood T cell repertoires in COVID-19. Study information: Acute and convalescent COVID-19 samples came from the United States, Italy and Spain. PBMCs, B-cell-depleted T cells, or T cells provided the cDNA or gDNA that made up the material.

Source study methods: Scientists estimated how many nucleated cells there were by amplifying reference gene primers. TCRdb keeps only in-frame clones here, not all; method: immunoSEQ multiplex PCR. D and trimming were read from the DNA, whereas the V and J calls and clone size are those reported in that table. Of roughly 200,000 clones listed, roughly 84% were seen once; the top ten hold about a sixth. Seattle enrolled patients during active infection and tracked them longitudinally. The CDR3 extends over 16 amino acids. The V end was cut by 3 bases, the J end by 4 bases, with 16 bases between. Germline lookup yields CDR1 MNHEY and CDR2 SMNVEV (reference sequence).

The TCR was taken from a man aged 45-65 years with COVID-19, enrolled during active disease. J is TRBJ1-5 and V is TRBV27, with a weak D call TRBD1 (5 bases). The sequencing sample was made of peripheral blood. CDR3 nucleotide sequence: TGTGCCAGCAGTTTCTCATACGGGGGAGGGAATCAGCCCCAGCATTTT. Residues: CASSFSYGGGNQPQHF.